This T cell receptor (beta chain) was identified in a study of blood T cell repertoires in COVID-19. As for the study in general: Both acute and convalescent COVID-19 samples were obtained from the United States, Italy and Spain.

Losses at the gene ends were 4 bases for V and 8 bases for J; bases not matched to a gene: 4. Germline assignment: CDR1 PRHDT and CDR2 FYEKMQ (reference sequence). The CDR3 contains 14 residues. Participants came from 20 to 25 US areas, aged roughly 18 to 95 years. Cohorts were based on clinical histories the participants reported. Exposed enrollees encountered a COVID-19 case at some point within 2 weeks before study entry. TCRdb's copy holds only in-frame clones and misses some; the assay was immunoSEQ multiplex PCR. The table records 330,000 or so clones, about 90% of them present only once. The chain combines TRBV13 with TRBJ1-4; the match to TRBD1 covers 10 bases. The specimen was PBMCs or T cells enriched from blood (not recorded which). This TCR was sampled from a woman under 40 who had been exposed to COVID-19. The CDR3 region is CASSSDRGREKLFF. CDR3 bases: TGTGCCAGCAGCTCTGACAGGGGGCGAGAAAAACTGTTTTTT.